The clone carrying this T cell receptor (beta chain) was seen only a few times. In TCRdb, the RT-PCR reads were re-called with MiXCR into one record per CDR3 protein. The sample contains roughly 630,000 distinct CDR3 sequences, less than 15% of which appear only once. This CDR3 has 15 residues. The germline V and J ends were trimmed by 6 bases and 0 bases, with 15 bases remaining between them. Per germline, CDR1 MNHEY and CDR2 SVGEGT. These data belong to a study of response to subunit inactivated influenza vaccine. The chain links TRBV6-2 or TRBV6-3 to TRBJ2-7; D is undetermined. This clonotype originated in a man aged 45 to 65 who received an inactivated influenza vaccine. The specimen was PBMCs from blood, collected about 14 days before vaccination. The CDR3 coding sequence is TGTGCCAGCAGCTACGGCATCGGCCTCTCCTACGAGCAGTACTTC. Amino acid sequence: CASSYGIGLSYEQYF.